This T cell receptor beta chain came from a study of Ad26.COV2.S vaccination and SARS-CoV-2 variants. Overall study findings and caveats: Placebo recipients trailed vaccine recipients in spike-specific TCR breadth. Analyses of TCR breadth and depth may have underestimated total T cell responses.

Stated treatment: approximately 18 received Ad26.COV2.S at low or high dose, single or two shots; roughly five received placebo; per-sample allocation not given. Day 63 following the first vaccine or placebo injection was when the samples were taken. This Boston cohort included adults aged 18-55 years. As its vector, the vaccine had Ad26, which expressed Wuhan-strain SARS-CoV-2 spike. Data came from immunoSEQ multiplex PCR; TCRdb stores just in-frame clones and leaves some out. The sample has about 350,000 clones, around nine tenths seen once; the top ten hold approximately 5%. As regards this clone: Antigen specificity is unknown.

The sequence came from a person between 18 and 65 years old who received the Ad26.COV2.S COVID-19 vaccine or a placebo. The material was peripheral blood, obtained in a trial of Ad26.COV2.S vaccine versus placebo.

The chain's CDR3 is CSASGTGRREGRYNEQFF. The CDR3, as DNA: TGCAGTGCTAGTGGGACAGGGAGACGGGAGGGCCGGTACAATGAGCAGTTCTTC. The V and J genes are TRBV20-1 and TRBJ2-1, with a tentative D call TRBD1 (9 bases). V lost 3 bases and J 4 bases, leaving 25 bases between the germline ends. CDR1 is DFQATT, CDR2 SNEGSKA, per germline (reference sequence). This CDR3 is built from 18 residues.